This TCR beta chain comes out of a study of OX40 agonist ivuxolimab in advanced cancers. Broadly, across the study: Ivuxolimab was a fully human IgG2 agonistic monoclonal antibody targeting the costimulatory receptor OX40 (CD134). Intravenous ivuxolimab was administered to patients every 2 weeks at six dose levels: 0.01, 0.1, 0.3, 1.5, 3 and 10 mg/kg. Of the 52 patients in dose escalation, about 20 had hepatocellular carcinoma, approximately 15 had melanoma, 9 had renal cell carcinoma and 9 had head and neck cancer. A male proportion of 82.7% and a mean age of about 60 years, ranging from about 20 to 79, were recorded for the dose-escalation cohort. Prior anti-PD-1, anti-PD-L1 or anti-CTLA-4 therapy was permitted, and checkpoint inhibitors had been received by about 44% of dose-escalation patients. Partial responses occurred in three dose-escalation patients: two with cutaneous melanoma and one with hepatocellular carcinoma. The purpose of peripheral TCRbeta sequencing was to test whether ivuxolimab changed TCR sequence diversity and led to clonal T-cell expansion. The monotherapy dose-escalation portion (N ≈ 55 patients) of the phase I ivuxolimab trial is reported in the paper. The study at large found these results: Low levels of normalized T-cell clonal expansion were also seen in some patients who did not respond. After ivuxolimab, CD8+ T cells had more expanded clones than CD4+ T cells on average. Antigen specificity was not determined for the clonally expanded peripheral T cells. At doses of 0.1 to 3.0 mg/kg, clonal expansion of both CD4+ and CD8+ T cells in blood was seen between baseline and week 6. In the 0.1-3.0 mg/kg groups, partial responders had among the lowest normalized peripheral clonal expansion, particularly in CD8+ T cells.

Note on this clone: Its antigen specificity is not known. No quality values exist for individual bases; no much larger clone is one base distant.

Patients with autoimmune disease history or receiving systemic immunosuppression were excluded from the trial. Peripheral blood for TCR sequencing was collected from all dose cohorts at baseline, on cycle 4 day 1, and on cycle 7 day 1. Samples were obtained from an open-label, multicenter, first-in-human phase I dose-escalation trial of ivuxolimab. The trial enrolled adults with locally advanced or metastatic head and neck squamous cell, hepatocellular, melanoma or renal cell carcinoma. CD4+ and CD8+ T cells were sorted separately from peripheral blood before TCR sequencing. For sequencing of the TCRbeta CDR3 region, genomic DNA was extracted from the sorted cells. TCRbeta CDR3 regions were sequenced using the immunoSEQ Assay. TCRdb took over this immuneACCESS table, retaining in-frame rearrangements with V and J assigned. Such tables are incomplete; in checked studies, under half of the missing clones stem from an unresolved V gene, and the remainder is unexplained. This sample is represented by roughly 75,000 clones; about 88% of them were singletons. 0.85% to 1.4% of the sample goes to the ten largest clones.

From the cysteine up to the phenylalanine, the CDR3 has a length of 15 residues. CDR3 DNA is the only sequence kept; it has 45 bases, read in frame from the first base. CDR1 and CDR2 are drawn from the germline V gene: MNHEY, SVGAGI. Relative to germline, V is missing 6 bases and J is missing 0 bases, with 4 bases of the junction outside any gene match. The V and J segments used are TRBV6-5 and TRBJ1-3, with 8 bases aligning to TRBD1. The specimen comprised CD4+ or CD8+ T cells sorted from blood, sampled in a trial of the OX40 agonist ivuxolimab. This sequence originates from an adult with an advanced solid tumor such as melanoma, head and neck, liver or kidney cancer. The CDR3 region has the sequence CASSAGQVSGNTIYF. The nucleotide sequence is given as TGTGCCAGCAGCGCGGGACAGGTCTCTGGAAACACCATATATTTT.